This T cell receptor beta chain was documented in a study of OX40 agonist ivuxolimab in advanced cancers. Whole-study context: The dose-escalation cohort was around 83% male, with a mean age of about 60 years, ranging about 23 to 80.

Per germline, CDR1 SNHLY and CDR2 FYNNEI. Between the trimmed V and J ends, which lost 6 bases and 3 bases, there was a span of 17 bases. The CDR3 length is 15 residues. Assay used: immunoSEQ multiplex PCR; TCRdb lists only in-frame clones, some missing. The table lists about 67,000 clones, 70% to 90% of them singletons, with roughly 2% in the top ten. Study-level points and caveats: Determination of antigen specificity was not performed for the expanded peripheral T cells. Compared with CD4+, CD8+ T cells on average had more expanded clones.

To note about this clone: Its cognate antigen is unknown.

Anyone with autoimmune disease history or systemic immunosuppression was excluded. The sequencing used CD4+ or CD8+ T cells sorted from blood, collected in a trial of the OX40 agonist ivuxolimab. This clonotype was sampled from an adult with an advanced solid tumor such as melanoma, head and neck, liver or kidney cancer. The chain couples TRBV2 to TRBJ1-2; weak D call: TRBD1 (6 bases). Written as DNA, the CDR3 is TGTGCCAGCAGAATCTCTGGGGGGGGCCACTATGGCTACACCTTC. It is translated as CASRISGGGHYGYTF.